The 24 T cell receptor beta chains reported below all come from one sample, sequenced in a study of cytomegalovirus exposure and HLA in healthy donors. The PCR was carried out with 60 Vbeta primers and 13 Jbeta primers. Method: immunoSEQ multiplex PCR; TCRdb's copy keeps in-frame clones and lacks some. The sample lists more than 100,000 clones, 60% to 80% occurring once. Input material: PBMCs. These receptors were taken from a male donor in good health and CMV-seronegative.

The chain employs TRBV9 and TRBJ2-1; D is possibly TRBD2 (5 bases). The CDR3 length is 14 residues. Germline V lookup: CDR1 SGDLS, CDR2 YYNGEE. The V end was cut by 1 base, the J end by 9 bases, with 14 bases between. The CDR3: CASSVTPGIGEQFF. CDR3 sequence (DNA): TGTGCCAGCAGCGTAACCCCGGGGATTGGTGAGCAGTTCTTC.

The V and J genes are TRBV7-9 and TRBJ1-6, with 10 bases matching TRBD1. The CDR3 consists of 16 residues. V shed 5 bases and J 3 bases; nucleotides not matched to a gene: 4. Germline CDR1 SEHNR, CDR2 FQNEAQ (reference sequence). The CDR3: CASSRGDRGYNSPLHF. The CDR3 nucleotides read TGTGCCAGCAGCCGGGGGGACAGGGGCTATAATTCACCCCTCCACTTT.

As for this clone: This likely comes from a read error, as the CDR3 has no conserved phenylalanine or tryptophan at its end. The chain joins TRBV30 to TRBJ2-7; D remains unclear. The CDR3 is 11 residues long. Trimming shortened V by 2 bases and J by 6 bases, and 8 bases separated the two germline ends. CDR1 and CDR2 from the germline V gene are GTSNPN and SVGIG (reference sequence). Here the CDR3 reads CAWSPLGEQYL. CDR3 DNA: TGTGCCTGGAGTCCTCTGGGCGAGCAGTACCTC.

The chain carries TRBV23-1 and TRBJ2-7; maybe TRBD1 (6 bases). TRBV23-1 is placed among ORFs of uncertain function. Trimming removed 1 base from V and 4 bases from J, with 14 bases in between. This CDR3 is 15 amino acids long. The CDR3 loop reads CASSQWTVEGYEQYF. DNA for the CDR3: TGCGCCAGCAGTCAATGGACAGTGGAAGGGTACGAGCAGTACTTC.

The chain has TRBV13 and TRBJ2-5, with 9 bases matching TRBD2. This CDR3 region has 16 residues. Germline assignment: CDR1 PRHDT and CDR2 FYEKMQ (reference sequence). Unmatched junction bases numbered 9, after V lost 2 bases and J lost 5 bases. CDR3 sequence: CASSLQGGGGVETQYF. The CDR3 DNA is TGTGCCAGCAGCTTACAAGGCGGGGGGGGTGTTGAGACCCAGTACTTC.

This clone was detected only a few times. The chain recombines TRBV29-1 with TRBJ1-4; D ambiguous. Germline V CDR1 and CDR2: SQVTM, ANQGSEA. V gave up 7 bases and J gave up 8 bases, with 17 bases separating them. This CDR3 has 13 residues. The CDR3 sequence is CSALGGRLEKLFF. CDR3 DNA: TGCAGCGCCCTCGGAGGGCGTCTGGAAAAACTGTTTTTT.

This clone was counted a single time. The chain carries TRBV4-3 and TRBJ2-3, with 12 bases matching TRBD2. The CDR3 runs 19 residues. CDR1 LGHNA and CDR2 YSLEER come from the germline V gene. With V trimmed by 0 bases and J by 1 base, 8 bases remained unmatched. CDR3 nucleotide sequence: TGCGCCAGCAGCCAAGATGTCCCTAGCGGGGGGGCGGGCACAGATACGCAGTATTTT. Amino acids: CASSQDVPSGGAGTDTQYF.

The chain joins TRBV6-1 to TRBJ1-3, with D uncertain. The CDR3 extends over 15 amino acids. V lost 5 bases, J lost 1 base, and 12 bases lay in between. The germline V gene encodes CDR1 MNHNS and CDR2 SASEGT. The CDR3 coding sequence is TGTGCCAGCAGTCGGAGCACGATTTCTGGAAACACCATATATTTT. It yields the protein CASSRSTISGNTIYF.

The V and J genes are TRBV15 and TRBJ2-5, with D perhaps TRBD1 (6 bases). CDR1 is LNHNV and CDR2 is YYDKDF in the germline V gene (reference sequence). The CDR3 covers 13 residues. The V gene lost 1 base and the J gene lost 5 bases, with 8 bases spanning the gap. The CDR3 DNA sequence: TGTGCCACCAGCAGAGCAGGGGAGGAGACCCAGTACTTC. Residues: CATSRAGEETQYF.

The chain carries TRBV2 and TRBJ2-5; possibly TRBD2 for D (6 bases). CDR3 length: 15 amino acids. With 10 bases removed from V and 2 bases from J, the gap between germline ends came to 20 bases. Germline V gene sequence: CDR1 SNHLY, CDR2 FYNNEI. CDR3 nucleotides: TGTGCCACCCAGGGTCTAGCGCTCCTACAAGAGACCCAGTACTTC. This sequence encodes CATQGLALLQETQYF.

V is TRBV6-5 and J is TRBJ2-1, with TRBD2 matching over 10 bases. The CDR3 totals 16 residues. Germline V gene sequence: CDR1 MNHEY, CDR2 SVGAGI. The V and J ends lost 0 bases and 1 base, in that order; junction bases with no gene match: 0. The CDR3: CASSYSTSGSYNEQFF. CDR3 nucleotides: TGTGCCAGCAGTTACTCGACTAGCGGGTCCTACAATGAGCAGTTCTTC.

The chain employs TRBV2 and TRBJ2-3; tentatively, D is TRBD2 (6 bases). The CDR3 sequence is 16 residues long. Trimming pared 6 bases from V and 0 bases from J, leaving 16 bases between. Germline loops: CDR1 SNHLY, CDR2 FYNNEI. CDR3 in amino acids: CASSLTSYSSTDTQYF. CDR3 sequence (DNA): TGTGCCAGCAGCCTAACTAGCTACTCTAGCACAGATACGCAGTATTTT.

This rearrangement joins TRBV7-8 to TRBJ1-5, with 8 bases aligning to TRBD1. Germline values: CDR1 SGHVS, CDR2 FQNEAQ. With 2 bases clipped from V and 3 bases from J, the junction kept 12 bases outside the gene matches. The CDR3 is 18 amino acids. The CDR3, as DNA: TGTGCCAGCAGCTTATTTGCCCCATTGACAGGGGACAATCAGCCCCAGCATTTT. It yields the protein CASSLFAPLTGDNQPQHF.

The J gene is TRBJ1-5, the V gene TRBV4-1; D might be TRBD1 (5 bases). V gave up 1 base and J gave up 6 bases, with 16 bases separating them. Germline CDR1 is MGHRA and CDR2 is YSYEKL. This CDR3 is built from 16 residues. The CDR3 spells CASSQGWGRVAQPQHF. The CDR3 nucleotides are TGCGCCAGCAGCCAAGGCTGGGGCAGAGTGGCTCAGCCCCAGCATTTT.

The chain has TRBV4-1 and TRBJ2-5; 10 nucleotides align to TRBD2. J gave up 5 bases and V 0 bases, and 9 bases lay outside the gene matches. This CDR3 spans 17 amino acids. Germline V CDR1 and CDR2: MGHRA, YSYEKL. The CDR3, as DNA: TGCGCCAGCAGCCAAGAGGGGGCTAGCGGGGGCCGGGAGACCCAGTACTTC. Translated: CASSQEGASGGRETQYF.

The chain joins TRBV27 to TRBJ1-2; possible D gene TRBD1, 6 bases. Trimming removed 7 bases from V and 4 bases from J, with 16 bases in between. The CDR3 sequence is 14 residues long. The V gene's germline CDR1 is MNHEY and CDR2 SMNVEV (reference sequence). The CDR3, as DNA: TGTGCCAGCACCTCCGGGGGGGCGGGCTATGGCTACACCTTC. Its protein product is CASTSGGAGYGYTF.

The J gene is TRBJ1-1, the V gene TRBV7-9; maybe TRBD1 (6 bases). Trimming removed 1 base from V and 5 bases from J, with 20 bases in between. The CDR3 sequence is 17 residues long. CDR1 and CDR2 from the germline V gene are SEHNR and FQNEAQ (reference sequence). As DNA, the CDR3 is TGTGCCAGCAGCTTAGGAGATCAGGGGTTATACCGGACTGAAGCTTTCTTT. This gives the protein CASSLGDQGLYRTEAFF. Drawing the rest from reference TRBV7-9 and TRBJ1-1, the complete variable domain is DTGVSQNPRHKITKRGQNVTFRCDPISEHNRLYWYRQTLGQGPEFLTYFQNEAQLEKSRLLSDRFSAERPKGSFSTLEIQRTEQGDSAMYLCASSLGDQGLYRTEAFFGQGTRLTVV.

CDR3 loop: CASSSLSSGGETQYF. CDR3 nucleotide sequence: TGTGCCAGCAGCAGCCTGAGTTCGGGGGGCGAGACCCAGTACTTC. V is TRBV5-5 and J is TRBJ2-5; maybe TRBD2 (7 bases). Germline V gene lookup returns CDR1 SGHKS and CDR2 YYEKEE (reference sequence). The CDR3 sequence is 15 residues long. The V and J ends lost 4 bases and 5 bases respectively, with 18 bases between them.

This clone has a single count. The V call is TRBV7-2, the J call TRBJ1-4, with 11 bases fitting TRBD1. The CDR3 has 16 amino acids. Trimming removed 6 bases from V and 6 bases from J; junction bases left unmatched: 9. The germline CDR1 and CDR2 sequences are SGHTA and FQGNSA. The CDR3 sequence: CASSRTGGFSYEKLFF. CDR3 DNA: TGTGCCAGCAGTCGGACAGGGGGCTTTAGTTATGAAAAACTGTTTTTT. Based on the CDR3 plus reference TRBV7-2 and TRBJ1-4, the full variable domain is GAGVSQSPSNKVTEKGKDVELRCDPISGHTALYWYRQSLGQGLEFLIYFQGNSAPDKSGLPSDRFSAERTGGSVSTLTIQRTQQEDSAVYLCASSRTGGFSYEKLFFGSGTQLSVL.

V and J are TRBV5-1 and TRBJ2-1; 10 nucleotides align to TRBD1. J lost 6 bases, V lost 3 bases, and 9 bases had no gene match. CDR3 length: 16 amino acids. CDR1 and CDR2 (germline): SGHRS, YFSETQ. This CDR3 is CASSWWGQGRVNEQFF. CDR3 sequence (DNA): TGCGCCAGCAGCTGGTGGGGACAGGGGAGGGTCAATGAGCAGTTCTTC.

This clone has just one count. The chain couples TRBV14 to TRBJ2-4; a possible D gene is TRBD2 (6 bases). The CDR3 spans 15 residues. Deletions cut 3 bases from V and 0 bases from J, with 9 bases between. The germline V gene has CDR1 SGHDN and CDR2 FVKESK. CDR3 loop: CASSQPGLAKNIQYF. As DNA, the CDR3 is TGTGCCAGCAGCCAGCCGGGACTAGCCAAAAACATTCAGTACTTC.

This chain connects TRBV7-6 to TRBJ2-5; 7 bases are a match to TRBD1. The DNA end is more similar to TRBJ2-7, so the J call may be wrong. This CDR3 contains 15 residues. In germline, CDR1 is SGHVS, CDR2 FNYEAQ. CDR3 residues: CASSLADRAEYEQYF. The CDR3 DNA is TGTGCCAGCAGCTTAGCCGACAGGGCAGAGTACGAGCAGTACTTC.

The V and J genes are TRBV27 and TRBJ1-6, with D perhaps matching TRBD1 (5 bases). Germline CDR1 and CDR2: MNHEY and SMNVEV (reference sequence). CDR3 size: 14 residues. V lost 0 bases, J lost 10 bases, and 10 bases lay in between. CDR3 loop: CASSLSRALSPLHF. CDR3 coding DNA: TGTGCCAGCAGTTTATCCAGGGCCCTCTCACCCCTCCACTTT.

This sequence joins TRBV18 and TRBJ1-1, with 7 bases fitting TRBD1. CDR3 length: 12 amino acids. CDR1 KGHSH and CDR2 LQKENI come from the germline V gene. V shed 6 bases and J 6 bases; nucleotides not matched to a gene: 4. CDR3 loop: CASSRDSPEAFF. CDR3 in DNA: TGTGCCAGCTCGCGGGACAGCCCTGAAGCTTTCTTT.